The 15 T cell receptor beta chains below come from one sample, sequenced in a study of blood T cell repertoires in COVID-19. Repertoires were generated with immunoSEQ multiplex PCR, while TCRdb's copy carries only in-frame clones and drops some. The sample has roughly 140,000 clones; around four fifths are singletons. Material for sequencing was peripheral blood. These receptors originate from a woman aged 40 to 49 with active or convalescent COVID-19.

The V call is TRBV10-2, the J call TRBJ2-1; no firm D call. This CDR3 region has 13 residues. V lost 8 bases and J lost 5, with 13 bases in between. Germline V gene data show CDR1 as WSHSY and CDR2 as SAAADI. CDR3 bases: TGCGCCAGCCAACTCTTGACTGACAATGAGCAGTTCTTC. This encodes CASQLLTDNEQFF.

This chain links TRBV18 with TRBJ2-1, with TRBD2 matching over 13 bases. The CDR3 loop spans 16 amino acids. CDR1 is KGHSH, CDR2 LQKENI, per germline. V shed 3 bases and J 6 bases; nucleotides not matched to a gene: 5. The CDR3 loop is CASSPETSGRANEQFF. DNA of the CDR3: TGTGCCAGCTCACCCGAAACTAGCGGGAGGGCCAATGAGCAGTTCTTC.

The CDR3 spells CASSLRDRAHEQYF. The CDR3 nucleotides read TGCGCCAGCAGCCTCCGGGACAGGGCCCACGAGCAGTACTTC. The rearrangement joins TRBV5-1 to TRBJ2-7; TRBD1 matches at 9 bases. Per the germline V gene, CDR1 is SGHRS and CDR2 is YFSETQ. V shed 4 bases, J shed 5 bases, and the junction held 7 bases outside the gene matches. The CDR3 totals 14 residues. Complete variable domain (other parts from reference TRBV5-1 and TRBJ2-7): KAGVTQTPRYLIKTRGQQVTLSCSPISGHRSVSWYQQTPGQGLQFLFEYFSETQRNKGNFPGRFSGRQFSNSRSEMNVSTLELGDSALYLCASSLRDRAHEQYFGPGTRLTVT.

The chain combines TRBV28 with TRBJ1-2; 7 bases agree with TRBD1. Germline CDR1 reads MDHEN; CDR2 reads SYDVKM. The V segment lost 3 bases and the J segment 8 bases; nucleotides outside the gene matches: 12. The CDR3 has 15 amino acids. CDR3 bases: TGTGCCAGCAGTTTCAGGACAGGATCCCGCGGGGGCTACACCTTC. Protein product: CASSFRTGSRGGYTF.

This chain links TRBV7-8 with TRBJ2-7; 8 bases are a match to TRBD2. V lost 3 bases and J lost 5; bases outside the gene matches: 9. This CDR3 has 15 residues. Per germline, CDR1 SGHVS and CDR2 FQNEAQ. CDR3 nucleotides: TGTGCCAGCAGCTTCCTCGGGACTAGGGGCGACGAGCAGTACTTC. It specifies CASSFLGTRGDEQYF.

The chain employs TRBV6-5 and TRBJ1-6; TRBD1 matches at 8 bases. The CDR3 spans 15 residues. Germline V lookup: CDR1 MNHEY, CDR2 SVGAGI. J lost 8 bases, V lost 0 bases, and 3 bases had no gene match. The CDR3 reads CASSYSSRGHSPLHF. The CDR3 DNA reads as TGTGCCAGCAGTTACTCGAGCAGGGGGCATTCACCCCTCCACTTT.

The chain has TRBV18 and TRBJ2-7, with TRBD2 matching 10 bases. J was trimmed by 3 bases and V by 5 bases; bases with no gene match: 10. The CDR3 extends over 16 amino acids. The germline V gene encodes CDR1 KGHSH and CDR2 LQKENI. CDR3 nucleotide sequence: TGTGCCAGCTCATCCCTATCACTAGCGGGATTCTACGAGCAGTACTTC. Protein sequence: CASSSLSLAGFYEQYF.

This chain connects TRBV7-2 to TRBJ2-1; possibly TRBD2 for D (5 bases). Germline CDR1 is SGHTA and CDR2 is FQGNSA. V dropped 5 bases and J dropped 0 bases, with 11 bases sitting between them. The CDR3 runs 15 residues. Here the CDR3 DNA reads TGTGCCAGCAGCGAGGGAGTTAGCTCCTACAATGAGCAGTTCTTC. It specifies CASSEGVSSYNEQFF.

The chain joins TRBV7-6 to TRBJ1-5, with D possibly being TRBD1 (6 bases). The CDR3 is 15 residues long. The germline gives CDR1 SGHVS, CDR2 FNYEAQ. Trimming cost V 4 bases and J 6 bases, with 16 bases left between them. CDR3 amino acids: CASSSARGSAQPQHF. DNA of the CDR3: TGTGCCAGCAGCTCCGCGAGGGGGTCGGCTCAGCCCCAGCATTTT.

The chain employs TRBV2 and TRBJ1-6; D is perhaps TRBD1 (6 bases). From germline, CDR1 is SNHLY and CDR2 FYNNEI. CDR3 length: 16 amino acids. With 8 bases removed from V and 6 bases from J, the gap between germline ends came to 20 bases. The CDR3: CASSNAGQTVNSPLHF. The CDR3 DNA reads as TGTGCCAGCTCAAATGCAGGACAGACGGTTAATTCACCCCTCCACTTT.

The chain joins TRBV9 to TRBJ1-1; D is uncertain. The CDR3 contains 14 residues. With 4 bases removed from V and 0 bases from J, the gap between germline ends came to 10 bases. Germline CDR1 and CDR2: SGDLS and YYNGEE. CDR3 coding DNA: TGTGCCAGCAGCCTCCTCGGGGTGAACACTGAAGCTTTCTTT. This encodes CASSLLGVNTEAFF. Full variable domain (missing parts from reference TRBV9 and TRBJ1-1): DSGVTQTPKHLITATGQRVTLRCSPRSGDLSVYWYQQSLDQGLQFLIQYYNGEERAKGNILERFSAQQFPDLHSELNLSSLELGDSALYFCASSLLGVNTEAFFGQGTRLTVV.

The chain joins TRBV7-2 to TRBJ2-5; D possibly corresponds to TRBD2 (5 bases). This CDR3 is 12 amino acids long. The germline V gene encodes CDR1 SGHTA and CDR2 FQGNSA. V gave up 5 bases and J gave up 5 bases, with 9 bases separating them. CDR3 amino acids: CASSPSRETQYF. CDR3 bases: TGTGCCAGCAGCCCTAGCAGGGAGACCCAGTACTTC.

The rearrangement links TRBV18 to TRBJ1-3; possible D gene TRBD1, 5 bases. CDR1 KGHSH and CDR2 LQKENI come from the germline V gene. CDR3 length equals 16 residues. Trimming removed 1 base from V and 0 bases from J, with 10 bases in between. In DNA form, the CDR3 reads TGTGCCAGCTCACCACAGGGACTGAACTCTGGAAACACCATATATTTT. Protein product: CASSPQGLNSGNTIYF.

Regarding this clone: This same CDR3 is encoded by further DNA sequences in the sample. The rearrangement links TRBV19 to TRBJ1-2; D not resolved. Germline lookup yields CDR1 LNHDA and CDR2 SQIVND (reference sequence). The germline V and J ends were trimmed by 6 bases and 4 bases, with 12 bases remaining between them. The CDR3 sequence is 13 residues long. CDR3 amino acids: CASSPPGIYGYTF. CDR3 bases: TGTGCCAGTAGCCCCCCGGGGATCTATGGCTACACCTTC.

The chain has TRBV19 and TRBJ1-5, with no clear D. Per germline, CDR1 LNHDA and CDR2 SQIVND (reference sequence). The V end was cut by 5 bases, the J end by 7 bases, with 6 bases between. This CDR3 has 11 residues. The CDR3 coding sequence is TGTGCCAGTAGTCTCGGGCAGCCCCAGCATTTT. It yields the protein CASSLGQPQHF.